Following are 25 T cell receptor beta chains from one sample sequenced in a study of T-cell memory formation after mild COVID-19. MiXCR was run by TCRdb on the 5' RACE reads, yielding one entry per CDR3 protein. The sample shows about 320,000 distinct CDR3 sequences, roughly an eighth of them seen only once. The sample comprised PBMCs or a T cell subset sorted from them (not recorded which). The source is a man between 18 and 35 years old who had mild COVID-19 (a few samples of this study predate the infection). Cell type and time point are not known.

This clonotype was found a few times. The chain uses TRBV7-3 and TRBJ2-2; D is perhaps TRBD1 or TRBD2 (5 bases each). The CDR3 is 17 amino acids. Deletions cut 3 bases from V and 3 bases from J, with 17 bases between. Per germline, CDR1 SGHTA and CDR2 FQGTGA. CDR3 sequence: CASSFNLGRPYTGELFF. CDR3 nucleotides: TGTGCCAGCAGCTTCAACCTGGGACGGCCCTACACCGGGGAGCTGTTTTTT.

The V call is TRBV6-6, the J call TRBJ2-7; maybe TRBD2 (6 bases). Trimming pared 6 bases from V and 2 bases from J, leaving 11 bases between. This CDR3 is built from 13 residues. Germline CDR1 is MNHNY and CDR2 is SVGAGI (reference sequence). The CDR3 reads CASRAGLTYEQYV. DNA for the CDR3: TGTGCCAGCAGGGCGGGACTTACCTACGAGCAGTACGTC.

The genes are TRBV11-2 and TRBJ2-1, with 10 bases that match TRBD2. After removal of 5 bases from V and 8 bases from J, the junction contained 6 bases not matched to a gene. There are 14 residues in the CDR3. CDR1 and CDR2 from the germline V gene are SGHAT and FQNNGV. DNA for the CDR3: TGTGCCAGCAGCGGGGTAGCGGGGGGCCATGAGCAGTTCTTC. Amino acid sequence: CASSGVAGGHEQFF.

CDR3 residues: CASSFRDSTRDTQYF. CDR3 nucleotide sequence: TGCGCCAGCAGCTTCCGGGACAGCACTCGGGATACGCAGTATTTT. This chain connects TRBV5-1 to TRBJ2-3; TRBD1 matches at 7 bases. CDR3 length equals 15 residues. Per the germline V gene, CDR1 is SGHRS and CDR2 is YFSETQ. V shed 2 bases, J shed 6 bases, and the junction held 9 bases outside the gene matches.

The chain couples TRBV12-3 or TRBV12-4 to TRBJ1-5; D possibly corresponds to TRBD1 (6 bases). The CDR3 covers 15 residues. The V end lost 5 bases, the J end lost 2 bases, and 13 bases lay between the germline ends. The CDR3 DNA is TGTGCCAGCAGTAGGACAGACCTTGGCAATCAGCCCCAGCATTTT. It translates to CASSRTDLGNQPQHF.

This rearrangement joins TRBV7-9 to TRBJ2-7, with a possible D match to TRBD1 (6 bases). This CDR3 has 19 residues. From germline, CDR1 is SEHNR and CDR2 FQNEAQ (reference sequence). Trimming took 1 base from V and 0 from J, leaving 22 bases between them. Here the CDR3 DNA reads TGTGCCAGCAGCTTAGGAGTCGGGTCCGGGACAAGATTCTCCTACGAGCAGTACTTC. Protein sequence: CASSLGVGSGTRFSYEQYF.

This rearrangement joins TRBV12-3 or TRBV12-4 to TRBJ2-1, with 9 bases matching TRBD1. V was pared by 5 bases and J by 3 bases, with 8 bases of the junction left unmatched. The CDR3 has 16 amino acids. The CDR3 is CASSPQTGGVYNEQFF. DNA for the CDR3: TGTGCCAGCAGTCCCCAAACAGGGGGCGTCTACAATGAGCAGTTCTTC.

This clonotype was found many times. This chain joins TRBV20-1 and TRBJ1-1; D remains unclear. V was clipped by 3 bases and J by 7 bases, with 12 bases between them. The CDR3 totals 12 residues. The germline V gene has CDR1 DFQATT and CDR2 SNEGSKA (reference sequence). The CDR3 DNA reads as TGCAGTGCTAGCAGGCGTGGGGTTGAAGCTTTCTTT. Its protein product is CSASRRGVEAFF.

This clonotype was detected ten times or more. The chain carries TRBV5-1 and TRBJ1-1; 7 positions match TRBD1. V trimming: 3 bases; J trimming: 6 bases; junction bases outside the gene matches: 8. The germline V gene encodes CDR1 SGHRS and CDR2 YFSETQ. There are 14 residues in the CDR3. The CDR3 sequence: CASSYTGERAEAFF. In DNA form, the CDR3 reads TGCGCCAGCAGCTATACAGGGGAAAGGGCTGAAGCTTTCTTT.

This clonotype showed up just a few times. The chain uses TRBV9 and TRBJ2-1, with 8 positions matching TRBD1. The V and J ends lost 0 bases and 7 bases, in that order; junction bases with no gene match: 9. From germline, CDR1 is SGDLS and CDR2 YYNGEE. The CDR3 length is 16 residues. CDR3 amino acids: CASSVVGQALANEQFF. The CDR3 DNA reads as TGTGCCAGCAGCGTAGTGGGACAGGCCCTGGCGAATGAGCAGTTCTTC.

The gene calls are TRBV15 and TRBJ2-4; 7 nucleotides align to TRBD1. V was pared by 3 bases and J by 8 bases, with 4 bases of the junction left unmatched. The CDR3 totals 13 residues. Germline assignment: CDR1 LNHNV and CDR2 YYDKDF (reference sequence). CDR3 DNA sequence: TGTGCCACCAGCAGGGACAGGTCTGACATTCAGTACTTC. This gives the protein CATSRDRSDIQYF.

This clonotype turned up a few times. This chain uses TRBV11-2 with TRBJ2-3; D might be TRBD2 (7 bases). The CDR3 consists of 16 residues. V was shortened by 3 bases and J by 4 bases, with 17 bases between the two germline ends. Germline V CDR1 and CDR2: SGHAT, FQNNGV. The chain's CDR3 is CASSFRGLAVPDTQYF. The CDR3 region has the DNA TGTGCCAGCAGCTTCCGGGGGCTAGCGGTTCCAGATACGCAGTATTTT.

This clonotype was counted only a few times. The genes are TRBV5-1 and TRBJ2-6; no reliable D call. There are 17 residues in the CDR3. Per the germline V gene, CDR1 is SGHRS and CDR2 is YFSETQ. Trimming cost V 0 bases and J 0 bases, with 10 bases left between them. This CDR3 reads CASSLVGISSGANVLTF. CDR3 DNA sequence: TGCGCCAGCAGCTTGGTAGGGATTAGCTCTGGGGCCAACGTCCTGACTTTC.

The chain joins TRBV10-3 to TRBJ2-7; no firm D call. The CDR3 covers 14 residues. Per the germline V gene, CDR1 is ENHRY and CDR2 is SYGVKD. Trimming took off 9 bases at V and 3 bases at J, with 18 bases between the two ends. The CDR3, as DNA: TGTGCCATTCTAGTAGCCGGCAGGAACTACGAGCAGTACTTC. Translating it yields CAILVAGRNYEQYF.

The J gene is TRBJ2-2, the V gene TRBV9; D gene ambiguous. Germline assignment: CDR1 SGDLS and CDR2 YYNGEE. The CDR3 covers 15 residues. The germline V and J ends were trimmed by 2 bases and 2 bases, with 10 bases remaining between them. CDR3 bases: TGTGCCAGCAGCGTCTTTTCAGATAACACCGGGGAGCTGTTTTTT. It specifies CASSVFSDNTGELFF.

The sample holds many counts of this clonotype. The chain uses TRBV7-9 and TRBJ1-6; D remains unclear. The CDR3 has 14 residues. The ends were cut back, 5 bases at V and 0 bases at J, with 5 bases in the middle. From germline, CDR1 is SEHNR and CDR2 FQNEAQ (reference sequence). As DNA, the CDR3 is TGTGCCAGCAGCGGCATCTCCTATAATTCACCCCTCCACTTT. This encodes CASSGISYNSPLHF.

This clonotype showed up just a few times. This sequence joins TRBV12-3 or TRBV12-4 and TRBJ2-7; perhaps TRBD2 as D (6 bases). V was clipped by 5 bases and J by 0 bases, with 11 bases between them. There are 14 residues in the CDR3. CDR3 nucleotides: TGTGCCAGCAGTCGGCGGGGCAGCTCCTACGAGCAGTACTTC. Translation: CASSRRGSSYEQYF.

Points on this clonotype: This may be a read error, as it is one base from a much larger clone. V and J are TRBV6-4 and TRBJ2-1; 7 nucleotides agree with TRBD1. The CDR3 covers 14 residues. Per germline, CDR1 MRHNA and CDR2 SNTAGT. The CDR3 DNA sequence: TGTGCCAGCAGTCCCACAGGGGATTACACTGAGCAGTTCTTC. It yields the protein CASSPTGDYTEQFF.

A few counts support this clonotype. The chain uses TRBV9 and TRBJ2-7; a possible D gene is TRBD1 (6 bases). Germline-derived CDR1 and CDR2 are SGDLS and YYNGEE. The CDR3 is 14 amino acids. The V end lost 2 bases, the J end lost 3 bases, and 12 bases lay between the germline ends. CDR3 sequence: CASSVGIGGYEQYF. The CDR3 DNA sequence: TGTGCCAGCAGCGTCGGAATAGGGGGCTACGAGCAGTACTTC.

The chain employs TRBV6-1 and TRBJ2-5, with 7 positions matching TRBD1. Germline V gene lookup returns CDR1 MNHNS and CDR2 SASEGT. CDR3 size: 13 residues. V gave up 6 bases and J gave up 5 bases; unmatched junction bases: 6. The CDR3 loop is CASRARGPETQYF. The CDR3 DNA reads TGTGCCAGCAGGGCGAGGGGGCCTGAGACCCAGTACTTC.

V and J are TRBV6-5 and TRBJ1-4, with TRBD1 matching 7 bases. This CDR3 comprises 14 residues. Germline trimming cut 5 bases from V and 7 bases from J; bases unmatched to any gene: 7. Germline assignment: CDR1 MNHEY and CDR2 SVGAGI. This CDR3 is CASSRQGLGEKLFF. For the CDR3, the DNA is TGTGCCAGCAGTAGACAGGGATTAGGTGAAAAACTGTTTTTT.

This chain joins TRBV4-3 and TRBJ2-3, with 7 bases matching TRBD2. V gave up 0 bases and J gave up 6 bases; unmatched junction bases: 6. Germline values: CDR1 LGHNA, CDR2 YSLEER. The CDR3 runs to 15 residues. The CDR3 region has the DNA TGCGCCAGCAGCCAAGATTCCGGGGGGTGGGATACGCAGTATTTT. Amino acids: CASSQDSGGWDTQYF.

The chain links TRBV6-6 to TRBJ1-3; 9 bases agree with TRBD1. Germline V CDR1 and CDR2: MNHNY, SVGAGI (reference sequence). The CDR3 runs 15 residues. The trim removed 6 bases at V and 8 bases at J, leaving 11 bases unmatched. The DNA for the CDR3 is TGTGCCAGCAGCCAGACCGGGACAGGGTTCGACACCATATATTTT. Protein sequence: CASSQTGTGFDTIYF.

The chain is built from TRBV27 and TRBJ1-6; D uncertain. Between the trimmed V and J ends, which lost 6 bases and 14 bases, there was a span of 14 bases. In germline, CDR1 is MNHEY, CDR2 SMNVEV (reference sequence). This CDR3 has 12 amino acids. CDR3 residues: CASSAGARTLHF. The CDR3 bases are TGTGCCAGCAGCGCAGGTGCTAGAACCCTCCACTTT.

This clonotype was observed a handful of times. The chain employs TRBV5-1 and TRBJ2-3; TRBD2 matches at 7 bases. This CDR3 contains 15 residues. Per germline, CDR1 SGHRS and CDR2 YFSETQ. Trimming cost V 2 bases and J 4 bases; bases outside gene matches: 7. The DNA for the CDR3 is TGCGCCAGCAGCTTCCTATCGGGGAGGGCAGATACGCAGTATTTT. Translating gives CASSFLSGRADTQYF.